This paragraph covers one T cell receptor (beta chain) sequence. Antigen: not known. The record originates from a study of monozygotic twins with inflammatory bowel disease. The study, taken as a whole, reports: TCRbeta diversity (inverse Simpson) was lower in IBD patients than in healthy co-twins.

Each donor had 2.5 ml of blood drawn. Investigators pulled total RNA out of whole blood and did not sort T cells. Reprocessing the 5' RACE reads, TCRdb reports a single entry for every CDR3 protein and omits DNA. The data include 150,000 to 200,000 distinct CDR3 sequences; the top ten clones carry roughly 7%. This CDR3 is built from 13 residues. The germline CDR1 and CDR2 sequences are SQVTM and ANQGSEA. The sequenced sample consisted of blood. V is TRBV29-1 and J is TRBJ1-1. The source of this sequence is a human donor with ulcerative colitis or Crohn's disease, or a healthy co-twin of an affected twin (not recorded which). The CDR3 spells CSAIRLMNTEAFF.